The 20 T cell receptor beta chains below come from one sample, sequenced in a study of blood T cell repertoires in COVID-19. Measured with immunoSEQ multiplex PCR; TCRdb has only the in-frame clones, and not every one. The sample includes 110,000 to 150,000 clones, roughly 80% seen only once; the top ten take 6%. Sequencing was carried out using PBMCs or T cells enriched from blood (not recorded which). Receptors were obtained from a woman between 45 and 65 years old who had recovered from COVID-19.

This clone was counted only a few times. The V gene is TRBV5-6, the J gene TRBJ1-6; 7 bases fit TRBD1. CDR3 size: 14 residues. Germline V lookup: CDR1 SGHDT, CDR2 YYEEEE. Trimming removed 4 bases from V and 8 bases from J; junction bases left unmatched: 6. CDR3 coding DNA: TGTGCCAGCAGCAGCCGGGACAGCGATTCACCCCTCCACTTT. It encodes CASSSRDSDSPLHF.

The CDR3 bases are TGTGCCAGCACCCTAAACCAGGGGCTCGGCAATGAGCAGTTCTTC. Translating gives CASTLNQGLGNEQFF. The chain employs TRBV6-5 and TRBJ2-1, with D possibly TRBD1 on 6 matching bases. The V and J ends lost 7 bases and 6 bases respectively, with 19 bases between them. Germline lookup yields CDR1 MNHEY and CDR2 SVGAGI. The CDR3 covers 15 residues.

This chain links TRBV4-1 with TRBJ1-3; weak D call: TRBD1 (6 bases). V was pared by 4 bases and J by 0 bases, with 16 bases between. In germline, CDR1 is MGHRA, CDR2 YSYEKL. The CDR3 is 17 amino acids. The CDR3 here is CASSPRGREGSGNTIYF. The CDR3 region has the DNA TGCGCCAGCAGCCCGCGGGGGCGCGAAGGCTCTGGAAACACCATATATTTT.

The chain recombines TRBV10-1 with TRBJ2-3; 8 nucleotides match TRBD1. Germline CDR1 WNHNN, CDR2 SYGVQD (reference sequence). Trimming took 2 bases from V and 1 from J; bases not matched to a gene: 2. The CDR3 loop spans 15 amino acids. This CDR3 is CASSEGQGGTDTQYF. In nucleotides, the CDR3 is TGCGCCAGCAGTGAGGGACAGGGAGGCACAGATACGCAGTATTTT.

In nucleotides, the CDR3 is TGTGCCAGCAGCGTAAAAACAGGGGGAGATGGCTACACCTTC. As protein: CASSVKTGGDGYTF. The rearrangement uses TRBV9 and TRBJ1-2, with 8 bases that match TRBD1. Germline V gene sequence: CDR1 SGDLS, CDR2 YYNGEE. The CDR3 is made up of 14 amino acids. J lost 6 bases, V lost 1 base, and 5 bases had no gene match.

The chain couples TRBV19 to TRBJ2-1; D is undetermined. The germline V gene has CDR1 LNHDA and CDR2 SQIVND (reference sequence). The CDR3 has 13 amino acids. The germline V and J ends were trimmed by 3 bases and 5 bases, with 8 bases remaining between them. The CDR3 DNA follows: TGTGCCAGTAGTATCGGTCAAAACAATGAGCAGTTCTTC. The encoded protein is CASSIGQNNEQFF.

The chain employs TRBV2 and TRBJ1-3; the D is unclear. Trimming left V 11 bases short and J 0 bases short, with 11 bases between. CDR1 is SNHLY and CDR2 is FYNNEI in the germline V gene. The CDR3 sequence is 13 residues long. The CDR3 nucleotides read TGTGCCGGAAGAGGCGACTCTGGAAACACCATATATTTT. As protein: CAGRGDSGNTIYF.

This rearrangement joins TRBV19 to TRBJ2-1; no clear D gene. Germline CDR1 and CDR2: LNHDA and SQIVND (reference sequence). Trimming cost V 6 bases and J 0 bases, with 15 bases left between them. This CDR3 is built from 16 residues. CDR3 nucleotides: TGTGCCAGTAGCCATCGACTGAAGAGCTCCTACAATGAGCAGTTCTTC. It specifies CASSHRLKSSYNEQFF. Full variable domain (remainder filled in from reference TRBV19 and TRBJ2-1): DGGITQSPKYLFRKEGQNVTLSCEQNLNHDAMYWYRQDPGQGLRLIYYSQIVNDFQKGDIAEGYSVSREKKESFPLTVTSAQKNPTAFYLCASSHRLKSSYNEQFFGPGTRLTVL.

This clone showed up just a few times. The chain uses TRBV5-1 and TRBJ2-7; D remains unclear. The V end lost 0 bases, the J end lost 3 bases, and 7 bases lay between the germline ends. This CDR3 contains 13 residues. Germline V lookup: CDR1 SGHRS, CDR2 YFSETQ. The DNA for the CDR3 is TGCGCCAGCAGCTTGGCCCCCAGCTACGAGCAGTACTTC. Its translation: CASSLAPSYEQYF.

This sequence joins TRBV5-1 and TRBJ1-3, with 7 bases identical to TRBD1. The CDR3 is 15 residues long. Germline values: CDR1 SGHRS, CDR2 YFSETQ. V shed 3 bases and J 2 bases; nucleotides not matched to a gene: 5. The CDR3 loop is CASSSSQGTGNTIYF. For the CDR3, the DNA is TGCGCCAGCAGCTCGTCACAGGGGACTGGAAACACCATATATTTT. The full variable domain, in which reference TRBV5-1 and TRBJ1-3 provide the parts outside the CDR3, is KAGVTQTPRYLIKTRGQQVTLSCSPISGHRSVSWYQQTPGQGLQFLFEYFSETQRNKGNFPGRFSGRQFSNSRSEMNVSTLELGDSALYLCASSSSQGTGNTIYFGEGSWLTVV.

This chain connects TRBV2 to TRBJ1-4; the D is unclear. Trimming took off 8 bases at V and 4 bases at J, with 14 bases between the two ends. The CDR3 runs to 14 residues. The V gene's germline CDR1 is SNHLY and CDR2 FYNNEI. CDR3: CASARREINEKLFF. CDR3 coding DNA: TGTGCCAGCGCTCGGCGGGAGATTAATGAAAAACTGTTTTTT.

This clone showed up just once. This chain connects TRBV5-1 to TRBJ2-3, with D perhaps matching TRBD2 (6 bases). V lost 3 bases, J lost 1 base, and 15 bases lay in between. Germline CDR1 and CDR2: SGHRS and YFSETQ. This CDR3 contains 16 residues. CDR3 in DNA: TGCGCCAGCAGCTCCCTAGCGCAGGCGGGCACAGATACGCAGTATTTT. Amino acids: CASSSLAQAGTDTQYF.

V gene TRBV6-5 combines with J gene TRBJ1-2; the match to TRBD1 covers 7 bases. This CDR3 is 14 amino acids long. CDR1 is MNHEY and CDR2 is SVGAGI in the germline V gene. V shed 6 bases, J shed 5 bases, and the junction held 9 bases outside the gene matches. The CDR3 DNA is TGTGCCAGCAGACCTGACAGGGTCTATTATGGCTACACCTTC. The encoded protein is CASRPDRVYYGYTF.

This clone has only a few counts. The J gene is TRBJ1-2, the V gene TRBV6-1, with 9 bases fitting TRBD1. The trim removed 2 bases at V and 8 bases at J, leaving 9 bases unmatched. Germline V gives CDR1 MNHNS, CDR2 SASEGT. This CDR3 is 15 amino acids long. CDR3 region: CASSERTGEGRGYTF. The CDR3 nucleotides read TGTGCCAGCAGTGAACGGACAGGGGAGGGCAGAGGCTACACCTTC.

The chain has TRBV28 and TRBJ1-2; the match to TRBD1 covers 7 bases. The CDR3 runs 17 residues. J was trimmed by 4 bases and V by 2 bases; bases with no gene match: 13. Looked up from germline, CDR1 is MDHEN and CDR2 is SYDVKM. The CDR3 loop is CASSLPGQRGWIYGYTF. The CDR3 bases are TGTGCCAGCAGTTTACCGGGACAGAGGGGCTGGATCTATGGCTACACCTTC.

This sequence joins TRBV29-1 and TRBJ2-7, with TRBD1 identical over 10 bases. The V gene end was trimmed by 4 bases and the J gene end by 2 bases; junction bases not matched to a gene: 11. From germline, CDR1 is SQVTM and CDR2 ANQGSEA. The length of the CDR3 is 16 residues. CDR3 residues: CSVAGTGDLGTYEQYV. In nucleotides, the CDR3 is TGCAGCGTTGCCGGGACAGGGGATTTGGGGACCTACGAGCAGTACGTC.

V and J are TRBV6-5 and TRBJ1-3, with 9 bases aligning to TRBD1. This CDR3 has 13 amino acids. V shed 7 bases and J 8 bases; nucleotides not matched to a gene: 6. Germline V lookup: CDR1 MNHEY, CDR2 SVGAGI. CDR3 in amino acids: CASTRDRADTIYF. In DNA, the CDR3 is TGTGCCAGCACCCGGGACAGGGCGGACACCATATATTTT.

CDR3 protein: CASSPDSTRNTGELFF. For the CDR3, the DNA is TGTGCCAGCAGCCCGGACTCAACGCGGAACACCGGGGAGCTGTTTTTT. The chain is built from TRBV9 and TRBJ2-2; TRBD2 might be the D (5 bases). V was trimmed by 4 bases and J by 1 base, leaving 14 bases between them. The CDR3 has 16 residues. CDR1 is SGDLS, CDR2 YYNGEE, per germline.

The chain joins TRBV5-1 to TRBJ2-3; D remains ambiguous. The germline gives CDR1 SGHRS, CDR2 YFSETQ. This CDR3 comprises 14 residues. The germline V and J ends were trimmed by 1 base and 6 bases, with 12 bases remaining between them. CDR3 in DNA: TGCGCCAGCAGCTTGACACCTCCCAGGGATACGCAGTATTTT. Translating gives CASSLTPPRDTQYF.

J is TRBJ1-1 and V is TRBV9, with a tentative D call TRBD1 (6 bases). CDR1 is SGDLS and CDR2 is YYNGEE in the germline V gene. V was trimmed by 3 bases and J by 0 bases, leaving 12 bases between them. CDR3 length equals 15 residues. The DNA for the CDR3 is TGTGCCAGCAGCGCAGAGGGGGTGGTGAACACTGAAGCTTTCTTT. It is translated as CASSAEGVVNTEAFF.